This TCR beta chain was sequenced during a study of shared clonotypes between healthy human individuals. In the case of this clone: The antigen remains undetermined.

Only in-frame clones appear in the TCRdb table, and some are missing; sequencing was by immunoSEQ multiplex PCR. Among around 2.5 million clones listed, roughly 93% were seen once. The donor cohort consisted entirely of Caucasian adults residing in Nashville, Tennessee. Study-wide results and caveats: Few donors limited the genetic and exposure-history diversity represented.

Germline V gene lookup returns CDR1 MDHEN and CDR2 SYDVKM. Trimming pared 6 bases from V and 2 bases from J, leaving 11 bases between. CDR3 length: 13 amino acids. The source material was naive CD4+ T cells from PBMCs. Regarding subset: CD45RA+ positively selected. The chain is built from TRBV28 and TRBJ2-7; no firm D call. This TCR was recovered from a man aged 18 to 29 in good health. Some clones in this sample may be carry-over from other donors' samples. For the CDR3, the DNA is TGTGCCAGCAGCCAAAACAGTCCCTACGAGCAGTACTTC. It encodes CASSQNSPYEQYF.